This T cell receptor beta chain was identified during a study of shared clonotypes between healthy human individuals. Across the whole study: The plates for each donor numbered three CD4 naive, three CD4 memory, two CD8 naive and one CD8 memory.

Points from the study as a whole: Richness estimates generally favored naive over memory subsets.

Germline lookup yields CDR1 MNHEY and CDR2 SVGAGI. This CDR3 comprises 14 residues. This clone came up once. The antigen is unknown. Relative to the germline gene, one junction end is altered; a read error may explain this. HIV-negative, healthy adults without recent acute infections or vaccinations were the donors. Genomic DNA per cell subset filled all wells of several immunoSEQ plates. Assay: immunoSEQ multiplex PCR; the TCRdb copy retains only in-frame clones and omits some. Among about 1.5 million clones, 96% were seen once, and the ten largest hold 0.95% to 1.5%. The sequenced material came from naive CD4+ T cells sorted from blood. The subset denotes: CD45RA+ positively selected. The chain uses TRBV6-5 and TRBJ2-2; 8 bases match TRBD2. This sequence originates from a man in his thirties or forties in good health. CDR3 DNA sequence: TGTGCCAGCAGTCCCGGGACTAGTCTTGGGGGGCTGTTTTTT. This encodes CASSPGTSLGGLFF.